This entry lists 2 T cell receptor beta chains sequenced from one sample in a study of spatial heterogeneity in lung cancer (dated by TCRdb to the late 2010s). The method behind the library was 5' RACE. TCRdb lists the instrument as NextSeq 500. The raw public data were reprocessed by TCRdb itself: fastp quality trimming at Q25, MiXCR clonotype calling, in-frame beta chains only. Identical CDR3 protein sequences are pooled into one entry, listed with their most common genes and DNA. The sample table records some 6,700 distinct CDR3 sequences; approximately 14% of these occur just once. Clones ranked in the top ten supply about a tenth of the sample. According to the study, the label for this sample's time point signals: sample taken at primary tumor resection. Results the study describes overall, beyond this receptor: A correlation was observed between the number of expanded intratumoral alpha and beta TCRs and the tumor nonsynonymous mutation count.

Their recognized antigens are unknown. The sequencing here drew on lung tumor tissue, taken at surgery. All receptors derive from a male donor with early-stage non-small cell lung cancer.

Comments on this clonotype: A library prepared for alpha chains yielded this beta chain as an off-target read; its size is of little meaning. The rearrangement uses TRBV6-1 and TRBJ2-7; D is ambiguous. CDR3 size: 12 residues. Trimming cost V 3 bases and J 5 bases, with 8 bases left between them. Germline CDR1 is MNHNS and CDR2 is SASEGT. The CDR3 loop reads CASSEVGHEQYF. The CDR3, as DNA: TGTGCCAGCAGTGAGGTTGGCCACGAGCAGTACTTC.

A word on this clonotype: The library was built for alpha chains, so this beta chain is an off-target read and its size means little. V gene TRBV25-1 combines with J gene TRBJ2-7; 7 bases fit TRBD1. The CDR3 consists of 13 residues. CDR1 and CDR2 from the germline V gene are MGHDK and SYGVNS. V trimming: 9 bases; J trimming: 2 bases; junction bases outside the gene matches: 7. The CDR3 loop is CASSPGTAYEQYF. CDR3 nucleotide sequence: TGTGCCAGTTCCCCCGGGACAGCCTACGAGCAGTACTTC.